The T cell receptor (beta chain) under discussion was sequenced for a study of blood T cell repertoires in COVID-19. Background on the study: Samples of COVID-19 (acute and convalescent) were obtained from the United States, Italy and Spain. T cells, B-cell-depleted T cells, or PBMCs supplied cDNA or gDNA.

Original methodology: Reference gene primers were amplified, and this amplification served to estimate nucleated cell counts. Generated by immunoSEQ multiplex PCR, the TCRdb table keeps only in-frame clones and is missing some. The V and J calls and clone size are taken from that table; D and trimming were inferred from the DNA. The top ten hold approximately 7% of the sample, which has over 20,000 clones, about four fifths seen once. This clone has only a few counts. V lost 8 bases to trimming and J lost 2 bases, with 11 bases between them. The CDR3 is made up of 13 amino acids. The germline CDR1 and CDR2 sequences are MRHNA and SNTAGT.

The gene calls are TRBV6-4 and TRBJ2-3, with D perhaps TRBD1 (5 bases). The TCR originated in a human donor in a cohort sampled during active COVID-19. The source material was peripheral blood. The CDR3 DNA reads TGTGCCAGCGGAAACGGACACACAGATACGCAGTATTTT. Protein: CASGNGHTDTQYF.